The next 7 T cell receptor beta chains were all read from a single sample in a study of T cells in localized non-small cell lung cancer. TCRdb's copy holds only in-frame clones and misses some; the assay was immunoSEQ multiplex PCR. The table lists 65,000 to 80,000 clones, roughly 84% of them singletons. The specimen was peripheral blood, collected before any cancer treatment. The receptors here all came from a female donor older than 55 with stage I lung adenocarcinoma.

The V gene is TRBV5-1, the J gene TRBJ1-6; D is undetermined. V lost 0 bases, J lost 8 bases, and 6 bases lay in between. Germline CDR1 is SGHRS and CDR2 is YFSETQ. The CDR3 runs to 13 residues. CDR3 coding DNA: TGCGCCAGCAGCTTGGCCGAAGATTCACCCCTCCACTTT. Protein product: CASSLAEDSPLHF. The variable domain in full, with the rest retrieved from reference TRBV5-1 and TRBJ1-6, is KAGVTQTPRYLIKTRGQQVTLSCSPISGHRSVSWYQQTPGQGLQFLFEYFSETQRNKGNFPGRFSGRQFSNSRSEMNVSTLELGDSALYLCASSLAEDSPLHFGNGTRLTVT.

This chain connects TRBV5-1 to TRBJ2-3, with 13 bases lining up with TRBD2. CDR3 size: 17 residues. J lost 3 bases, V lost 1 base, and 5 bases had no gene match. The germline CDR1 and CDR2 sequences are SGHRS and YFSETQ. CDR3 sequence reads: CASSLPGTSGETDTQYF. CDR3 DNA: TGCGCCAGCAGCTTGCCGGGGACTAGCGGGGAAACAGATACGCAGTATTTT.

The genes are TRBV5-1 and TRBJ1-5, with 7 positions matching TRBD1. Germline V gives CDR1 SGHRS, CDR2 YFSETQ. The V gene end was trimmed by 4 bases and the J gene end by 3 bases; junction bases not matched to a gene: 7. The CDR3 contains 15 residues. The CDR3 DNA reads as TGCGCCAGCAGCCCCCAGACAGGGCCCAATCAGCCCCAGCATTTT. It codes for CASSPQTGPNQPQHF.

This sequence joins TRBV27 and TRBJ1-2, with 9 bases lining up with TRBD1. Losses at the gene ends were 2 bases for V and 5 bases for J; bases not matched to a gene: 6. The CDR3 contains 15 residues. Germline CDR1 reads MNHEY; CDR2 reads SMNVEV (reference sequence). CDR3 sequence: CASSLTGTGIYGYTF. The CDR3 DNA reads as TGTGCCAGCAGTTTAACCGGGACAGGGATTTATGGCTACACCTTC.

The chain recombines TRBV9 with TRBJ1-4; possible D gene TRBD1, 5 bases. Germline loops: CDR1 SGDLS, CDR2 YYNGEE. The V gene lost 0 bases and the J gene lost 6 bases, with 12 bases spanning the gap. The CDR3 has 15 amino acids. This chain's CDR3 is CASSVGQGIDEKLFF. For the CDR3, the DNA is TGTGCCAGCAGCGTAGGTCAGGGCATAGATGAAAAACTGTTTTTT.

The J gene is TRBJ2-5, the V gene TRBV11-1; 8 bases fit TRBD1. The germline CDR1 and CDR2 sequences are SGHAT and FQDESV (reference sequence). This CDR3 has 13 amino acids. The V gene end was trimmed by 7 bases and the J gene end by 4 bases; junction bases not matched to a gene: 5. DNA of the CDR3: TGTGCCAGCAACCGAGACAGGGGAGAGACCCAGTACTTC. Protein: CASNRDRGETQYF.

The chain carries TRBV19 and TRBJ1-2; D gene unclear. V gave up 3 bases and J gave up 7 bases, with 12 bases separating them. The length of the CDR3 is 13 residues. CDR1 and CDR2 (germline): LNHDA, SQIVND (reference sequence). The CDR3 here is CASSMIVSPGYTF. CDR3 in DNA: TGTGCCAGTAGTATGATTGTCAGTCCTGGCTACACCTTC.